The clone carrying this TCR beta chain was counted at least ten times. Amplified TCR beta CDR3 regions came from RNA transcripts. HTBI primers were used for first-round RT-PCR of the TCR CDR3. One entry per CDR3 protein, called by TCRdb with MiXCR from the multiplex PCR reads. The sample consists of a few hundred thousand distinct CDR3 sequences, 19% of them appearing once. Unmatched junction bases numbered 3, after V lost 6 bases and J lost 2 bases. Looked up from germline, CDR1 is MNHNS and CDR2 is SASEGT. There are 13 residues in the CDR3. These data come from a study of T cells in Graves' hyperthyroidism and ophthalmopathy.

This receptor was taken from a woman between 18 and 30 years old with Graves' hyperthyroidism. The chain has TRBV6-1 and TRBJ1-1; 7 nucleotides agree with TRBD1. The specimen sequenced was blood. Here the CDR3 reads CASRRDRNTEAFF. CDR3 in DNA: TGTGCCAGCAGACGGGACAGAAACACTGAAGCTTTCTTT.